This T cell receptor (beta chain) emerged from a study of T cells in Graves' hyperthyroidism and ophthalmopathy. For the study at large: Peripheral blood samples were taken at initial diagnosis, prior to any treatment.

Findings and limits, study-wide: Ophthalmopathy and stable hyperthyroidism were told apart by a 13 V-J model.

No progression to ophthalmopathy during 18 months of follow-up defined stable disease. The study left out patients who had uncontrolled infection, other autoimmune disease, pregnancy or lactation. TCR beta CDR3 regions were amplified from RNA. HTBI primers were employed in a first-round RT-PCR of the TCR CDR3. One entry per CDR3 protein, called by TCRdb with MiXCR from the multiplex PCR reads. The table includes 360,000 or so distinct CDR3 sequences, about 18% detected once. At least ten counts were recorded for this clonotype. As yet, its antigen is unknown. Germline loops: CDR1 PRHDT, CDR2 FYEKMQ (reference sequence). Unmatched junction bases numbered 7, after V lost 0 bases and J lost 5 bases. The CDR3 is made up of 16 amino acids.

Sequencing was performed on blood. J is TRBJ2-5 and V is TRBV13, with 9 bases aligning to TRBD1. The clonotype comes from a woman aged 18-29 years with Graves' hyperthyroidism. CDR3 loop: CASSLGRGQGEETQYF. In DNA form, the CDR3 reads TGTGCCAGCAGCTTAGGCCGGGGACAGGGAGAGGAGACCCAGTACTTC. Full variable domain (rest looked up from reference TRBV13 and TRBJ2-5): AAGVIQSPRHLIKEKRETATLKCYPIPRHDTVYWYQQGPGQDPQFLISFYEKMQSDKGSIPDRFSAQQFSDYHSELNMSSLELGDSALYFCASSLGRGQGEETQYFGPGTRLLVL.